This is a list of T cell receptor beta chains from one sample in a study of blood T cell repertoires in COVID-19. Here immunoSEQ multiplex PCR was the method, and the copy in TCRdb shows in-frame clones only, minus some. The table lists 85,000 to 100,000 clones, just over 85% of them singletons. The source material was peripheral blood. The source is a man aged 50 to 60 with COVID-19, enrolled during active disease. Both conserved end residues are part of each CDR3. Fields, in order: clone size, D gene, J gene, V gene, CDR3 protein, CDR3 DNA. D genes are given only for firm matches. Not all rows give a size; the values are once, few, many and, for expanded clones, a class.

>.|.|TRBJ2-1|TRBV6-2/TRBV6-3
CASSHPQGGPINEQFF
TGTGCCAGCAGTCACCCGCAGGGGGGCCCCATAAATGAGCAGTTCTTC
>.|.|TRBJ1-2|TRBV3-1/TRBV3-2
CASSQGGLGLVGYTF
TGTGCCAGCAGCCAAGGGGGTTTGGGGCTTGTTGGCTACACCTTC
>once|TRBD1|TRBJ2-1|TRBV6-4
CASSPGQGAGEQFF
TGTGCCAGCTCCCCGGGACAGGGGGCGGGGGAGCAGTTCTTC
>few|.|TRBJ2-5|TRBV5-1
CASSLPGGKETQYF
TGCGCCAGCAGTCTACCGGGCGGGAAAGAGACCCAGTACTTC
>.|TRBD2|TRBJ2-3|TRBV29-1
CSVERGVGTDTQYF
TGCAGCGTTGAGCGGGGGGTAGGGACAGATACGCAGTATTTT
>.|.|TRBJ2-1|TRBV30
CAWNSRPSSYNEQFF
TGTGCCTGGAATTCCCGCCCTAGCTCCTACAATGAGCAGTTCTTC
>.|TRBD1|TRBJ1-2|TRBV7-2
CASSLVGQGGGYTF
TGTGCCAGCAGCTTAGTAGGACAGGGGGGAGGCTACACCTTC
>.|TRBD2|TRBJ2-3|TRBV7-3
CASSLQWGGTTDTQYF
TGTGCCAGCAGCCTCCAGTGGGGGGGAACCACAGATACGCAGTATTTT
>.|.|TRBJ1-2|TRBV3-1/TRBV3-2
CASSQGNRDISHTF
TGTGCCAGCAGCCAAGGAAACCGGGACATTTCTCACACCTTC
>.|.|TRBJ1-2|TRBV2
CASASETNYGYTF
TGTGCCAGCGCCTCAGAAACTAACTATGGCTACACCTTC
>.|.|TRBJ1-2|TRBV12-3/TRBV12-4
CASSLVQDYGYTF
TGTGCCAGCAGTTTAGTACAGGACTATGGCTACACCTTC
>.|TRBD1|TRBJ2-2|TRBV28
CASTPGGLNTGELFF
TGTGCCAGCACCCCAGGGGGCCTGAACACCGGGGAGCTGTTTTTT
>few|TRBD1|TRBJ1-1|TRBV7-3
CASSSGTGATEAFF
TGTGCCAGCAGCTCCGGGACAGGGGCCACTGAAGCTTTCTTT
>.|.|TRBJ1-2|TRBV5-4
CASSLQGEARGYTF
TGTGCCAGCAGCTTGCAAGGAGAGGCGAGGGGCTACACCTTC
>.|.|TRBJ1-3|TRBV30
CAWPSSGNTIYF
TGTGCCTGGCCCAGCTCTGGAAACACCATATATTTT
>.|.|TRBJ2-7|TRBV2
CASSEWHYEQYF
TGTGCCAGCAGTGAATGGCACTACGAGCAGTACTTC
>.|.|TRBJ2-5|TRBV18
CASSPAAGAPGETQYF
TGTGCCAGCTCACCAGCGGCGGGGGCCCCGGGGGAGACCCAGTACTTC
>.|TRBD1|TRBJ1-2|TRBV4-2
CASSQDFTGDIHYGYTF
TGTGCCAGCAGCCAAGATTTTACAGGGGATATTCACTATGGCTACACCTTC
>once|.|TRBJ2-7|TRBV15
CATSQGPTYEQYF
TGTGCCACCAGCCAGGGTCCTACCTACGAGCAGTACTTC
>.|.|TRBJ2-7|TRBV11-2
CASSLEARAASVYEQYF
TGTGCCAGCAGCTTAGAAGCCCGCGCGGCTAGCGTATACGAGCAGTACTTC
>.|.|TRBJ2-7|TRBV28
CASSFLTGYEQYF
TGTGCCAGCAGTTTCCTAACAGGCTACGAGCAGTACTTC
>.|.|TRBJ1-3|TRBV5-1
CASSFRHDSSGGNTIYF
TGCGCCAGCAGCTTTCGACATGACAGCTCTGGTGGAAACACCATATATTTT
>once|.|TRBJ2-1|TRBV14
CASSPRVSIYNEQFF
TGTGCCAGCAGCCCCAGGGTGTCCATTTACAATGAGCAGTTCTTC
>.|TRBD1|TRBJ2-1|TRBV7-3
CASSLRGGGQGGYEQFF
TGTGCCAGCAGCTTAAGGGGTGGCGGACAGGGCGGCTATGAGCAGTTCTTC
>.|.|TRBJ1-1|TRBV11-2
CASSTDKGYTEAFF
TGTGCCAGCAGCACCGACAAGGGGTACACTGAAGCTTTCTTT
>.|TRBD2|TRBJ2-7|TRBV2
CASSGGGLGYEQYF
TGTGCCAGCAGTGGCGGGGGGCTAGGATACGAGCAGTACTTC
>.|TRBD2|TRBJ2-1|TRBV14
CASRVAGSSSYNEQFF
TGTGCCAGCAGGGTAGCGGGGTCGAGCTCCTACAATGAGCAGTTCTTC
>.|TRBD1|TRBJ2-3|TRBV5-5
CASSLDRGRTDTQYF
TGTGCCAGCAGCTTGGACAGGGGGCGGACAGATACGCAGTATTTT
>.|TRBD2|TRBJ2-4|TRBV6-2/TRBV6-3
CASSYRGGGAQNIQYF
TGTGCCAGCAGTTACAGAGGCGGGGGGGCCCAAAACATTCAGTACTTC
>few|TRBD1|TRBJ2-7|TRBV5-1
CASSQGQWVEQYF
TGCGCCAGCAGCCAGGGACAGTGGGTCGAGCAGTACTTC
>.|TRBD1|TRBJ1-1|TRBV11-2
CASSLGTGGGYTEAFF
TGTGCCAGCAGCTTAGGAACAGGGGGCGGGTACACTGAAGCTTTCTTT
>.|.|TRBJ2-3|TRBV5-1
CASSLWGPGDTQYF
TGCGCCAGCAGCTTGTGGGGGCCGGGGGATACGCAGTATTTT
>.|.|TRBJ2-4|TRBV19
CASSIGSTQYF
TGTGCCAGTAGTATTGGGAGCACTCAGTACTTC
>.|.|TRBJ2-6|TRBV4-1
CASSQVSSGANVLTF
TGCGCCAGCAGCCAAGTTAGCTCTGGGGCCAACGTCCTGACTTTC
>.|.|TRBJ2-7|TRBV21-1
CASSRTKGLRREYF
TGTGCCAGCAGCCGTACGAAGGGCCTGCGGAGGGAGTACTTC
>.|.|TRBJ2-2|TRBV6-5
CASRSPQANTGELFF
TGTGCCAGCAGATCCCCCCAGGCGAACACCGGGGAGCTGTTTTTT
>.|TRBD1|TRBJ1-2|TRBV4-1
CASSRGQGAIISGYTF
TGCGCCAGCAGCCGAGGACAGGGGGCGATAATCAGCGGCTACACCTTC
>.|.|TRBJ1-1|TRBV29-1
CSVARGLNTEAFF
TGCAGCGTTGCCCGGGGATTGAACACTGAAGCTTTCTTT
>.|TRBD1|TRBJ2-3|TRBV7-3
CASSPNRGATSTDTQYF
TGTGCCAGCAGCCCGAACAGGGGCGCCACTAGCACAGATACGCAGTATTTT
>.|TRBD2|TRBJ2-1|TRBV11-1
CASRPSGVNNEQFF
TGTGCCAGCAGACCTAGCGGGGTTAACAATGAGCAGTTCTTC
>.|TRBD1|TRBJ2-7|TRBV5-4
CASSLGTGGDSYEQYF
TGTGCCAGCAGCTTGGGGACAGGGGGCGATTCCTACGAGCAGTACTTC
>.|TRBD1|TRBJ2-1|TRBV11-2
CASSQGTGTYNEQFF
TGTGCCAGCAGCCAAGGGACAGGGACCTACAATGAGCAGTTCTTC
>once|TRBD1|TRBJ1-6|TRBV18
CASSPTQGADYNSPLHF
TGTGCCAGCTCACCAACACAGGGGGCTGACTATAATTCACCCCTCCACTTT
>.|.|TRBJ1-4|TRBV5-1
CASSSGGTNEKLFF
TGCGCCAGCAGCAGCGGGGGGACTAATGAAAAACTGTTTTTT
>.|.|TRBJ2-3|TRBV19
CASSIGGGADTQYF
TGTGCCAGTAGTATAGGGGGCGGGGCAGATACGCAGTATTTT
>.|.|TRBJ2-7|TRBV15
CATSRDGHYEQYF
TGTGCCACCAGCAGAGATGGCCACTACGAGCAGTACTTC
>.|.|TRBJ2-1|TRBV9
CASSAEDGRGNNEQFF
TGTGCCAGCAGCGCGGAGGATGGCCGGGGGAACAATGAGCAGTTCTTC
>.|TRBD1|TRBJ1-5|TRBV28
CASSLGDPWGQGPQPQHF
TGTGCCAGCAGTTTAGGGGACCCGTGGGGACAGGGGCCTCAGCCCCAGCATTTT